The 5 T cell receptor beta chains listed next were all sequenced from one sample in a study of blood T cell repertoires in COVID-19. The data were produced by immunoSEQ multiplex PCR, yet TCRdb's version contains in-frame clones alone and is incomplete. The data hold under 130,000 clones, with 75% to 90% observed a single time. The sequencing sample was made of peripheral blood. These receptor sequences come from a human donor in a cohort sampled during active COVID-19.

The CDR3 bases are TGCGCCAGCAGCTTGGGCCCGTTAGATGAGCAGTTCTTC. Translation gives CASSLGPLDEQFF. The rearrangement links TRBV5-1 to TRBJ2-1; D gene ambiguous. CDR3 length: 13 amino acids. V shed 0 bases and J shed 8 bases, with 9 bases lying between them. The germline V gene encodes CDR1 SGHRS and CDR2 YFSETQ.

For the CDR3, the DNA is TGTGCCAGCTCACCACCTTACAGGGGGATGAACACCGGGGAGCTGTTTTTT. Translated, it gives CASSPPYRGMNTGELFF. The chain carries TRBV18 and TRBJ2-2; TRBD1 aligns across 8 bases. The CDR3 runs 17 residues. The J segment lost 1 base and the V segment lost 0 bases, leaving 4 bases of the junction unmatched. Germline-derived CDR1 and CDR2 are KGHSH and LQKENI.

The chain links TRBV7-3 to TRBJ2-2; possible D gene TRBD1, 6 bases. The V end lost 0 bases, the J end lost 4 bases, and 9 bases lay between the germline ends. This CDR3 region has 15 residues. CDR1 and CDR2 from the germline V gene are SGHTA and FQGTGA. The CDR3 nucleotides are TGTGCCAGCAGCTTAACAGGGGGTGCCACCGGGGAGCTGTTTTTT. Translation gives CASSLTGGATGELFF.

This chain joins TRBV7-3 and TRBJ2-3, with 8 bases that match TRBD2. V dropped 1 base and J dropped 11; count of bases not matched to a gene: 5. CDR3 size: 13 residues. CDR1 is SGHTA, CDR2 FQGTGA, per germline. As DNA, the CDR3 is TGTGCCAGCAGCTTAAACCCGGGGGGGAGGCAGTATTTT. Translated: CASSLNPGGRQYF.

The V call is TRBV28, the J call TRBJ2-7; perhaps TRBD2 as D (6 bases). Per germline, CDR1 MDHEN and CDR2 SYDVKM. V lost 7 bases and J 2 bases, leaving 21 bases between the germline ends. The CDR3 runs to 16 residues. CDR3 in amino acids: CASTVWGDVGAYEQYF. The CDR3 region has the DNA TGTGCCAGCACCGTTTGGGGGGATGTCGGGGCCTACGAGCAGTACTTC.